This TCR beta chain was documented in a study of shared clonotypes between healthy human individuals. Looking at the study overall: Three plates were used per donor for CD4 naive, three for CD4 memory, two for CD8 naive and one for CD8 memory. The study's findings and limits: Some naive CD4 clonotypes, 4.5% to 5.5%, turned up in common across several donors. The sole specimen, blood, was sampled, and tissue repertoires likely differ.

The germline gives CDR1 SGHVS, CDR2 FQNEAQ. Trimming pared 3 bases from V and 5 bases from J, leaving 4 bases between. The CDR3 is 12 amino acids. Of note for this clone: Its target is unknown.

The authors divided CD4+ cells into CD45RA+ naive and CD45RA-negative memory subsets. The table came from immunoSEQ multiplex PCR; TCRdb's copy has only in-frame clones and leaves some out. The table includes some 2.1 million clones, roughly 94% detected once. This TCR was sampled from a man aged 18 to 29 in good health. The sequencing input was naive CD4+ T cells sorted from blood. The subset is: CD45RA+ positively selected. The V call is TRBV7-8, the J call TRBJ2-2; D unclear. DNA for the CDR3: TGTGCCAGCAGCTTGGAAACCGGGGAGCTGTTTTTT. Protein: CASSLETGELFF.